The T cell receptor beta chain described here comes from a study of blood T cell repertoires in COVID-19. Study context: The samples span acute and convalescent COVID-19 from the United States, Italy and Spain.

As processed by the authors: Amplification of reference gene primers was used by the study to estimate nucleated cell counts. Clones were sequenced by immunoSEQ multiplex PCR, and TCRdb holds only the in-frame ones, with some missing. V, J and clone size are those of that table, while D and trimming were read from the DNA. This sample yields 210,000 or so clones, of which about 90% are seen a single time; about 1.3% belongs to the top ten. Sequenced material: peripheral blood. This TCR was recovered from a man aged 25 to 40 with acute or convalescent COVID-19.

The CDR3: CAEGAPLNYGYTF. CDR3 bases: TGTGCCGAGGGGGCCCCCTTGAACTATGGCTACACCTTC. This chain connects TRBV28 to TRBJ1-2, with 7 bases matching TRBD1. Germline CDR1 is MDHEN and CDR2 is SYDVKM. The CDR3 runs to 13 residues. J was trimmed by 2 bases and V by 11 bases; bases with no gene match: 8.